In this sample, the clone carrying this TCR beta chain is large. The QIAseq Immune Repertoire TCR panel built the libraries from about 16 ng of total RNA. TCRdb fed the reads into MiXCR, producing one record per CDR3 protein. The data hold 340 or so distinct CDR3 sequences, with 9.3% observed a single time. Per germline, CDR1 KGHDR and CDR2 SFDVKD. The CDR3 is made up of 20 amino acids. V was clipped by 2 bases and J by 3 bases; unmatched bases: 10. Sorting of live CD3+CD8+TCRalphabeta+ cells by PD-1 and/or TIGIT gave four subsets. The data originate from a study of circulating CD8 cells and anti-PD-1 response in melanoma.

The TCR comes from a human donor with melanoma. This specimen was CD8+ T cells from PBMCs, taken at baseline or after one month of anti-PD-1 therapy (not recorded which). The J gene is TRBJ2-6, the V gene TRBV24-1; 12 nucleotides align to TRBD1. The CDR3 sequence: CATSDYSGTGGEIGANVLTF. CDR3 bases: TGTGCCACCAGTGATTACTCCGGGACAGGGGGCGAGATTGGGGCCAACGTCCTGACTTTC.